This TCR beta chain stems from a study of cytomegalovirus exposure and HLA in healthy donors. Study in general: The roughly 120 validation repertoires, a later analysis reported, used the same platform as the approximately 700 first-cohort repertoires. Study conclusions and caveats: Published work reported that the classifier diagnosed cytomegalovirus status with high specificity and sensitivity. According to a subsequent analysis, TCR clusters identified in the first cohort showed a tendency to co-occur across the approximately 120 validation repertoires.

CDR3 length equals 15 residues. Trimming shortened V by 7 bases and J by 0 bases, and 15 bases separated the two germline ends. Germline loops: CDR1 SNHLY, CDR2 FYNNEI. This clone has just one count. Its target is unknown. Method: immunoSEQ multiplex PCR; TCRdb's copy keeps in-frame clones and lacks some. The table records 300,000 to 350,000 clones, nearly 90% of them present only once. Separate from the roughly 720-subject first cohort was the roughly 130-subject validation cohort, to which the donors belonged. This sequence joins TRBV2 and TRBJ1-2; D gene ambiguous. The sequencing sample was made of PBMCs. The sequence was obtained from a man aged 25 to 45 in good health and CMV-seronegative. The CDR3 nucleotides read TGTGCCAGCAAGCGGTCGGCAGGAGCTAACTATGGCTACACCTTC. This translates into CASKRSAGANYGYTF.